This T cell receptor (beta chain) is drawn from a study of OX40 agonist ivuxolimab in advanced cancers. Findings and caveats of the study: Doses of 0.1 to 3.0 mg/kg were accompanied by clonal expansion of CD4+ and CD8+ blood T cells by week 6.

A word on this clone: The antigen is undetermined.

CDR1 and CDR2 from the germline V gene are SGHAT and FQNNGV. The CDR3 extends over 16 amino acids. Germline trimming cut 1 base from V and 2 bases from J; bases unmatched to any gene: 4. Here immunoSEQ multiplex PCR was the method, and the copy in TCRdb shows in-frame clones only, minus some. The sample records roughly 55,000 clones, roughly 80% being singletons. The chain combines TRBV11-2 with TRBJ2-5, with 10 bases identical to TRBD2. The TCR was taken from an adult with an advanced solid tumor such as melanoma, head and neck, liver or kidney cancer. Source: CD4+ or CD8+ T cells sorted from blood, taken in a trial of the OX40 agonist ivuxolimab. The CDR3 protein is CASSLVPAGGQETQYF. The CDR3 DNA reads as TGTGCCAGCAGCTTAGTCCCAGCGGGGGGGCAAGAGACCCAGTACTTC.